This T cell receptor beta chain comes out of a study of cytomegalovirus exposure and HLA in healthy donors. Findings of the study overall: TCR beta sequences reportedly predicted most subjects' HLA-A and HLA-B alleles accurately. Across donors, most TCRs were seen rarely, yet some public ones were widespread. Exclusion applied to some V segments, including TRBV6-2 and TRBV6-3, as they were indistinguishable.

CDR1 and CDR2 (germline): LGHNA, YNFKEQ. The junction had 3 bases not matched to a gene; V was cut back by 1 base and J by 3 bases. This CDR3 has 14 amino acids. Concerning this clone: Its antigen is not identified.

PCR primers comprised 60 Vbeta and 13 Jbeta primers. Profiling relied on immunoSEQ multiplex PCR, and the TCRdb table lists in-frame clones only, not all of them. The sample yields roughly 110,000 clones, roughly 70% seen once. This clonotype originated in a male donor in good health and CMV-seropositive. The source material was PBMCs. The chain employs TRBV4-2 and TRBJ2-7; 7 bases fit TRBD1. In DNA form, the CDR3 reads TGTGCCAGCAGCCAAGTAAGGACAGGCTACGAGCAGTACTTC. Protein product: CASSQVRTGYEQYF.